This TCR beta chain was sequenced during a study of CD8 T cells in Susac syndrome. Study results and caveats: The study conceded that relatively few individuals underwent its TCR sequencing and HLA analysis. Within Susac syndrome CD4+ T cell repertoires, clonal expansion was not evident.

Regarding this clonotype: Its antigen remains unknown.

It was with random hexamers that roughly 0.45 to 1 ug RNA was reverse transcribed. One entry per CDR3 protein results from TCRdb running MiXCR on the immunoSEQ multiplex PCR reads. Among hundreds of thousands of distinct CDR3 sequences listed, about 94% were seen once. From blood CD8+ and CD4+ T cells, the TCR beta chain was sequenced. FACS enriched CD8+ TEMRA cells, while bulk CD8+ and CD4+ were negatively isolated. This CDR3 comprises 12 residues. V lost 6 bases to trimming and J lost 6 bases, with 11 bases between them. CDR1 SGHTA and CDR2 FQGNSA come from the germline V gene. The source is a human donor with Susac syndrome. The chain is built from TRBV7-2 and TRBJ1-1; D possibly corresponds to TRBD1 (6 bases). The sample was CD4+ T cells from PBMCs. DNA for the CDR3: TGTGCCAGCAGTCCTCAGGGGCCTGAAGCTTTCTTT. It yields the protein CASSPQGPEAFF.